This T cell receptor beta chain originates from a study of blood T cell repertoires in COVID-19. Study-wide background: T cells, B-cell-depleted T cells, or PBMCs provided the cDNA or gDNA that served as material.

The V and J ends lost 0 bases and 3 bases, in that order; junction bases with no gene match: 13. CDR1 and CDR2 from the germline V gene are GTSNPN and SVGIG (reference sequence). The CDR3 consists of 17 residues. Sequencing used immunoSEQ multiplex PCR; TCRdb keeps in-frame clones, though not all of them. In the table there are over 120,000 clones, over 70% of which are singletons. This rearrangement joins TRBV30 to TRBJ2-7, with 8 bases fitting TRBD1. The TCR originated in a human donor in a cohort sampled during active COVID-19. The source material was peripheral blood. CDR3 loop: CAWSVLSRGQGHYEQYV. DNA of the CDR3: TGTGCCTGGAGTGTACTTAGTCGAGGACAGGGTCACTACGAGCAGTACGTC.